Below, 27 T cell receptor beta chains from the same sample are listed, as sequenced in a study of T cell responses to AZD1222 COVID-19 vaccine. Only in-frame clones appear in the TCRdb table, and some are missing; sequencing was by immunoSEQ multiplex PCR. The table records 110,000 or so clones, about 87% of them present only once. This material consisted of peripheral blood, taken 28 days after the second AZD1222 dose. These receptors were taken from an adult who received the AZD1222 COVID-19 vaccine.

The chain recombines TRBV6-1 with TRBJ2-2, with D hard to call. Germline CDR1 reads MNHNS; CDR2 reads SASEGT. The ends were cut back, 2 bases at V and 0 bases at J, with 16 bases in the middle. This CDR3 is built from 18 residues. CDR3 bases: TGTGCCAGCAGTGAACCTGACGGCTCCCTAACGAACACCGGGGAGCTGTTTTTT. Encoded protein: CASSEPDGSLTNTGELFF.

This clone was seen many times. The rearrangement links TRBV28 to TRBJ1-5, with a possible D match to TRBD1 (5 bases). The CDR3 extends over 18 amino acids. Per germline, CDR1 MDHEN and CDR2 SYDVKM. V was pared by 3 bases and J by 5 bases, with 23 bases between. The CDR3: CASSFSPGLGATDQPQHF. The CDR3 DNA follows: TGTGCCAGCAGTTTTTCCCCAGGGCTCGGCGCAACCGATCAGCCCCAGCATTTT.

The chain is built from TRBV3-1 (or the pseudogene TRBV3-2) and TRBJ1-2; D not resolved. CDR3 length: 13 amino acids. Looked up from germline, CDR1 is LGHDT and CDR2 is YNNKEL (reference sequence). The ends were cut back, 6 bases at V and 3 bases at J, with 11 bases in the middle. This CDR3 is CASSLRGDYGYTF. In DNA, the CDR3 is TGTGCCAGCAGTCTAAGAGGCGACTATGGCTACACCTTC.

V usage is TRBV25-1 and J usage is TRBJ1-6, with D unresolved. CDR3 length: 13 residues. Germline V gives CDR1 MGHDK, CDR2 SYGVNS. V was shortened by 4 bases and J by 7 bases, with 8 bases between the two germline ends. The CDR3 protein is CASSGFGNSPLHF. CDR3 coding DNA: TGTGCCAGCAGTGGATTCGGGAATTCACCCCTCCACTTT.

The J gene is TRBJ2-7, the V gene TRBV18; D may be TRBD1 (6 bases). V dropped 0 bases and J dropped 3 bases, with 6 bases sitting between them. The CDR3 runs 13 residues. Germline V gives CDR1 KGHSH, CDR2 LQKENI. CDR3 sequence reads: CASSPPGGYEQYF. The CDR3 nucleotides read TGTGCCAGCTCACCACCAGGGGGCTACGAGCAGTACTTC.

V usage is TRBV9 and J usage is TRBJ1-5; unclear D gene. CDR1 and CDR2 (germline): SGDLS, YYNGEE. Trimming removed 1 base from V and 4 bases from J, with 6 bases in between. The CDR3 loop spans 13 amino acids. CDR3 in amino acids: CASSVSPNQPQHF. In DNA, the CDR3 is TGTGCCAGCAGCGTAAGTCCAAATCAGCCCCAGCATTTT. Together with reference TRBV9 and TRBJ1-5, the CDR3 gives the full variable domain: DSGVTQTPKHLITATGQRVTLRCSPRSGDLSVYWYQQSLDQGLQFLIQYYNGEERAKGNILERFSAQQFPDLHSELNLSSLELGDSALYFCASSVSPNQPQHFGDGTRLSIL.

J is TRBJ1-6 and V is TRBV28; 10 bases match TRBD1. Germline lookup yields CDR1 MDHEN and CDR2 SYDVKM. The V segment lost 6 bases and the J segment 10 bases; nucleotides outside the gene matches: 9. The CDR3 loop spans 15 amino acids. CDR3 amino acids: CASSPGQGGRSPLHF. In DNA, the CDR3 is TGTGCCAGCAGCCCCGGACAGGGGGGACGCTCACCCCTCCACTTT.

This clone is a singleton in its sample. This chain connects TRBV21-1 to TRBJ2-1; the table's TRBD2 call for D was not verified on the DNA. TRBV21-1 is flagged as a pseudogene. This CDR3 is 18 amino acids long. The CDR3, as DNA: TGTGCCAGCAGCACTACTTCCCCGCGGGAGCGGGGGGCTTTCGAGCAGTTCTTC. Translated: CASSTTSPRERGAFEQFF.

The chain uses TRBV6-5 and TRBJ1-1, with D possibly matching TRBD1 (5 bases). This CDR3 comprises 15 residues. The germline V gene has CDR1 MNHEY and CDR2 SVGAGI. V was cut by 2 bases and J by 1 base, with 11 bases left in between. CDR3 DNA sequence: TGTGCCAGCAGTTACGGGGTGACAGAGAACACTGAAGCTTTCTTT. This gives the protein CASSYGVTENTEAFF.

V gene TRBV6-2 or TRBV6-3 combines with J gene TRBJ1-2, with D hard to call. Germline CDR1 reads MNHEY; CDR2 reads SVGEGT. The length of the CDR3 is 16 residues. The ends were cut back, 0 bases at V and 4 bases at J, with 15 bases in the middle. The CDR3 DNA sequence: TGTGCCAGCAGTTACTCCCTTCGGACCGGAATCTATGGCTACACCTTC. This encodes CASSYSLRTGIYGYTF.

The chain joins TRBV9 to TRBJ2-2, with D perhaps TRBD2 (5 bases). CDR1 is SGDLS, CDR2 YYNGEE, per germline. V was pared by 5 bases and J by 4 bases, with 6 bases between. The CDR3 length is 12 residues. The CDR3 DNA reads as TGTGCCAGCAGGGGGAGCACCGGGGAGCTGTTTTTT. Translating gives CASRGSTGELFF.

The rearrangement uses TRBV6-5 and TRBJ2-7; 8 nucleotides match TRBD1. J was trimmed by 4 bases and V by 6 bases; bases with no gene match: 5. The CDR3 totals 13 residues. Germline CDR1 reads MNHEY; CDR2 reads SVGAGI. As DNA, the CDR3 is TGTGCCAGCAGAAAACAGGGGGGATACGAGCAGTACTTC. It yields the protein CASRKQGGYEQYF.

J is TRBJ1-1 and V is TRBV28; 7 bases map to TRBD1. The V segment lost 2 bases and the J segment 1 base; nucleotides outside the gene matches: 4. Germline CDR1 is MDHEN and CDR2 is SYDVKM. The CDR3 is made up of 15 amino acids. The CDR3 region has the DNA TGTGCCAGCAGTTTAAGTAGGGGGCCGAACACTGAAGCTTTCTTT. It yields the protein CASSLSRGPNTEAFF. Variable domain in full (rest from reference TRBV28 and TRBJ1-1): DVKVTQSSRYLVKRTGEKVFLECVQDMDHENMFWYRQDPGLGLRLIYFSYDVKMKEKGDIPEGYSVSREKKERFSLILESASTNQTSMYLCASSLSRGPNTEAFFGQGTRLTVV.

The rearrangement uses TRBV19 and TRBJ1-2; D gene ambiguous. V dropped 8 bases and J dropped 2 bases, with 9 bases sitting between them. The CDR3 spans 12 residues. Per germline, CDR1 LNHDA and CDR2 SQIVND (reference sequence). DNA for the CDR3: TGTGCCAGTCACGGTGGAAACTATGGCTACACCTTC. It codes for CASHGGNYGYTF.

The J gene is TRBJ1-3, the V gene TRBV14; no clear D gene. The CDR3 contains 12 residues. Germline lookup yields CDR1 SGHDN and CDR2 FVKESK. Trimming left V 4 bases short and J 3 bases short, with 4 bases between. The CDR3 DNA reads TGTGCCAGCAGCCCGAATGGAAACACCATATATTTT. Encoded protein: CASSPNGNTIYF. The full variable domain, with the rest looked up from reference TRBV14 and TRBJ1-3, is EAGVTQFPSHSVIEKGQTVTLRCDPISGHDNLYWYRRVMGKEIKFLLHFVKESKQDESGMPNNRFLAERTGGTYSTLKVQPAELEDSGVYFCASSPNGNTIYFGEGSWLTVV.

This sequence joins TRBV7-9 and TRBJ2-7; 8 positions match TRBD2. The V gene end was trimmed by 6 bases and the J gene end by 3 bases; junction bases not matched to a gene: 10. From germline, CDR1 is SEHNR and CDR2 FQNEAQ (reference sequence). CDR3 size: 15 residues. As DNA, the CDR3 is TGTGCCAGCAGACTCAACAGCGGGGGAGTCTACGAGCAGTACTTC. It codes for CASRLNSGGVYEQYF.

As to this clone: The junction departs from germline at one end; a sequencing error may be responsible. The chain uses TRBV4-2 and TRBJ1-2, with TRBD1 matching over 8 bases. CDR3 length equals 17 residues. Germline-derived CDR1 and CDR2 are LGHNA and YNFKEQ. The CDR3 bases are TGTGCCAGCAGCGAAGAATATGATAGGACAGGGCCTTATGGCTACACCTTC. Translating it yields CASSEEYDRTGPYGYTF.

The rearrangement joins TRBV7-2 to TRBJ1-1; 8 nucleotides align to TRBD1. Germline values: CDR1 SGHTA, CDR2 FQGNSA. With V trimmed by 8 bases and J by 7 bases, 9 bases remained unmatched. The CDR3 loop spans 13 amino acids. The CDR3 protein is CASCSQGALEAFF. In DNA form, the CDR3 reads TGTGCCAGCTGTAGCCAGGGGGCCCTTGAAGCTTTCTTT.

The CDR3 sequence: CASSSGVYQPQHF. The CDR3 nucleotides are TGTGCCAGCAGTTCTGGGGTTTACCAGCCCCAGCATTTT. V is TRBV12-3 or TRBV12-4 and J is TRBJ1-5; D uncertain. The CDR3 consists of 13 residues. Trimming took 4 bases from V and 7 from J, leaving 11 bases between them.

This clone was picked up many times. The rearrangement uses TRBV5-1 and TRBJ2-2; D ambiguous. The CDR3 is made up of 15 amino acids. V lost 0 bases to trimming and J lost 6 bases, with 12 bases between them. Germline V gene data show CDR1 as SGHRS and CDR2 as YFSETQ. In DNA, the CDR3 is TGCGCCAGCAGCTTGGGAGGCGGTGGGGCCGGGGAGCTGTTTTTT. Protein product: CASSLGGGGAGELFF.

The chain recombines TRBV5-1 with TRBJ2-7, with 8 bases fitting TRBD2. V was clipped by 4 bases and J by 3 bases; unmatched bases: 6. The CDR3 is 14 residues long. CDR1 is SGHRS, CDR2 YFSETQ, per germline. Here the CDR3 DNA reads TGCGCCAGCAGCACCGGGACTAGTGTCTACGAGCAGTACTTC. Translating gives CASSTGTSVYEQYF.

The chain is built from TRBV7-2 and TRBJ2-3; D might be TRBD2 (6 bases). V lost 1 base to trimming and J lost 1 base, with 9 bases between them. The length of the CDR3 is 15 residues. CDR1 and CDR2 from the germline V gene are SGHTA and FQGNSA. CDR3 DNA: TGTGCCAGCAGCTTAGTCGGCGGGGGCACAGATACGCAGTATTTT. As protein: CASSLVGGGTDTQYF.

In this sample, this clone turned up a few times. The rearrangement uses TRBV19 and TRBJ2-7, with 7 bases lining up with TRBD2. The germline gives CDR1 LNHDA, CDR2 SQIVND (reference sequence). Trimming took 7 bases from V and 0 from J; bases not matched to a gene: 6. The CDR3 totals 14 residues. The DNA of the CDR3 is TGTGCCAGTAAGAGGGCGGGGGACTCCTACGAGCAGTACTTC. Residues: CASKRAGDSYEQYF. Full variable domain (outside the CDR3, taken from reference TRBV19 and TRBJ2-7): DGGITQSPKYLFRKEGQNVTLSCEQNLNHDAMYWYRQDPGQGLRLIYYSQIVNDFQKGDIAEGYSVSREKKESFPLTVTSAQKNPTAFYLCASKRAGDSYEQYFGPGTRLTVT.

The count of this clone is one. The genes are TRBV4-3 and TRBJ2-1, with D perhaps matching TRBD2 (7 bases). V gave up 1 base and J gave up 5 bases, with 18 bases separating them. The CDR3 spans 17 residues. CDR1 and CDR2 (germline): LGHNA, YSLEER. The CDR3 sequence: CASSQGVSRGAHNEQFF. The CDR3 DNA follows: TGCGCCAGCAGCCAAGGCGTGAGTCGGGGGGCGCACAATGAGCAGTTCTTC.

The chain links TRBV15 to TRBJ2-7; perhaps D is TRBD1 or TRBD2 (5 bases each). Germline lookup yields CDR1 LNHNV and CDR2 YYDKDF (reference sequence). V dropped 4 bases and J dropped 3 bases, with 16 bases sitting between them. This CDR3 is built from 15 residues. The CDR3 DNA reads TGTGCCACCAGCATTGGGACGGCCCAACTCTACGAGCAGTACTTC. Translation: CATSIGTAQLYEQYF.

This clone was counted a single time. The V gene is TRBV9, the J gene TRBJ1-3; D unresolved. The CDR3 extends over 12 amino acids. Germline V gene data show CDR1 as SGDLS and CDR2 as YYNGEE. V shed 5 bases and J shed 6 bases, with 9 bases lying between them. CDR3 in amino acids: CASSWEENTIYF. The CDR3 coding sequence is TGTGCCAGCAGTTGGGAGGAAAACACCATATATTTT.

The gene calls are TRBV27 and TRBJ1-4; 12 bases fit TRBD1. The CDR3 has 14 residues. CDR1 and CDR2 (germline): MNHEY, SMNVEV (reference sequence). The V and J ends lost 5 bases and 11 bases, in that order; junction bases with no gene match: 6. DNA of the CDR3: TGTGCCAGCAGTCGGGACAGGGGGCTGGAGAAACTGTTTTTT. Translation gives CASSRDRGLEKLFF.